A selection of T cell receptor beta chains follows, all from one sample in a study of T-cell memory formation after mild COVID-19. TCRdb recomputed calls from the 5' RACE reads with MiXCR, one row per CDR3 protein. The sample lists about 400,000 distinct CDR3 sequences, 16% occurring once. Sequenced material: PBMCs or a T cell subset sorted from them (not recorded which). All receptors derive from a man aged 18 to 29 who had mild COVID-19 (a few samples of this study predate the infection). Cell type and time point are not known. Both conserved end residues are part of each CDR3. Fields, in order: D gene, J gene, V gene, clone size, CDR3 DNA, CDR3 protein. A D gene is named only where the DNA matches it firmly. Some rows have no size entry. The others give once, few or many, or a class for an expanded clone.

- | TRBJ1-5 | TRBV27 | few | TGTGCCAGCAGTTTCAAGGGGCATAGCAATCAGCCCCAGCATTTT | CASSFKGHSNQPQHF
- | TRBJ2-1 | TRBV12-3/TRBV12-4 | - | TGTGCCAGCAGCCCGGGAGCAAATGAGCAGTTCTTC | CASSPGANEQFF
- | TRBJ2-5 | TRBV14 | - | TGTGCCAGCAGCCTAAGACAGCTCCAAGAGACCCAGTACTTC | CASSLRQLQETQYF
- | TRBJ1-4 | TRBV3-1 | - | TGTGCCAGCAGCCCCGACGGGGTAGAGGGTGAAAAACTGTTTTTT | CASSPDGVEGEKLFF
- | TRBJ2-2 | TRBV6-2/TRBV6-3 | many | TGTGCCAGCACGACAGAAAACACCGGGGAGCTGTTTTTT | CASTTENTGELFF
TRBD2 | TRBJ2-5 | TRBV6-5 | - | TGTGCCAGCAGGGACGCTAGCGGGGTGCAAGAGACCCAGTACTTC | CASRDASGVQETQYF
TRBD1 | TRBJ1-6 | TRBV4-1 | few | TGCGCCAGCAGCCACCATACAGGGGTAAAGTATAATTCACCCCTCCACTTT | CASSHHTGVKYNSPLHF
- | TRBJ2-7 | TRBV20-1 | - | TGCAGTGTTCCGACCGACCTCCCTCCGGGCGAGCAGTACTTC | CSVPTDLPPGEQYF
- | TRBJ2-7 | TRBV4-3 | - | TGCGCCAGCAGCCAAAGCGGTGCATACGAGCAGTACTTC | CASSQSGAYEQYF
- | TRBJ2-5 | TRBV9 | few | TGTGCCAGCAGCGTCCGGGACTACCAAGAGACCCAGTACTTC | CASSVRDYQETQYF
TRBD2 | TRBJ2-3 | TRBV10-3 | few | TGTGCCATCGATAGCGGGAGAACCACAGATACGCAGTATTTT | CAIDSGRTTDTQYF
TRBD1 | TRBJ2-5 | TRBV7-6 | - | TGTGCCAGCAGCTGGGGACAGGGGTGGGAAGAGACCCAGTACTTC | CASSWGQGWEETQYF
TRBD2 | TRBJ2-1 | TRBV15 | few | TGTGCCACCAGCAGAGTGGAAGCGGGGGGACGGGAGCAGTTCTTC | CATSRVEAGGREQFF
TRBD2 | TRBJ2-3 | TRBV7-9 | - | TGTGCCAGCACCCCCCGCGGACTAGCGGGACTAGATACGCAGTATTTT | CASTPRGLAGLDTQYF
- | TRBJ2-1 | TRBV6-5 | few | TGTGCCAGCAGTTACTCACCGGGACGAAAGGAGTTCTTC | CASSYSPGRKEFF
- | TRBJ1-2 | TRBV9 | few | TGTGCCAGCAGCGTAGGGTGGACCGGGGGCTACACCTTC | CASSVGWTGGYTF
- | TRBJ2-2 | TRBV9 | - | TGTGCCAGCAGCCCCTGGGACACCGGGGAGCTGTTTTTT | CASSPWDTGELFF
TRBD2 | TRBJ2-5 | TRBV29-1 | - | TGCAGCGTTGATCGACTAGCCGGCGAGACCCAGTACTTC | CSVDRLAGETQYF
- | TRBJ2-1 | TRBV12-3/TRBV12-4 | - | TGTGCCAGCAGTGCGCAGGGCTCCTACAATGAGCAGTTCTTC | CASSAQGSYNEQFF
- | TRBJ2-7 | TRBV29-1 | - | TGCAGCGTTGAAGTCGCAGGCCTATACGAGCAGTACTTC | CSVEVAGLYEQYF
TRBD2 | TRBJ2-3 | TRBV12-3/TRBV12-4 | - | TGTGCCAGCAAAGGGCGGGGGTTCACAGATACGCAGTATTTT | CASKGRGFTDTQYF
- | TRBJ1-5 | TRBV5-1 | - | TGCGCCAGCAGCTTGACAGGGCGATGGCCCCAGCATTTT | CASSLTGRWPQHF
TRBD2 | TRBJ2-5 | TRBV7-8 | many | TGTGCCAGCAGCCATCGGGCGGGAGGGGAGACCCAGTACTTC | CASSHRAGGETQYF
- | TRBJ2-1 | TRBV7-2 | - | TGTGCCAGCATGCGGGGAGGTGGGCTGGGTGAGCAGTTCTTC | CASMRGGGLGEQFF
- | TRBJ2-2 | TRBV6-6 | few | TGTGCCAGCAGTTACCAGGGGGGAAACACCGGGGAGCTGTTTTTT | CASSYQGGNTGELFF
TRBD1 | TRBJ2-1 | TRBV25-1 | few | TGTGCCAGCAGTGAATCAGGGGGCAATGAGCAGTTCTTC | CASSESGGNEQFF
- | TRBJ2-7 | TRBV12-3/TRBV12-4 | few | TGTGCCAGCAGCCCAGGGACGGCGGGGAGCTCCTACGAGCAGTACTTC | CASSPGTAGSSYEQYF
TRBD2 | TRBJ2-5 | TRBV5-1 | - | TGCGCCAGCAGCTTGAGTAGCGGGGGTCGGGAGACCCAGTACTTC | CASSLSSGGRETQYF
- | TRBJ2-5 | TRBV7-2 | - | TGTGCCAGCAGCGCGACGGAGACCCAGTACTTC | CASSATETQYF
TRBD1 | TRBJ2-7 | TRBV27 | - | TGTGCCAGCAGTTCGTGGGGGAGACAGGGGGACTACGAGCAGTACTTC | CASSSWGRQGDYEQYF
TRBD2 | TRBJ2-1 | TRBV9 | few | TGTGCCAGCAGCGTAGCTAGCGGAACCTACAATGAGCAGTTCTTC | CASSVASGTYNEQFF
- | TRBJ2-2 | TRBV28 | few | TGTGCCAGCAGTTTAATCGACCGGAACACCGGGGAGCTGTTTTTT | CASSLIDRNTGELFF
- | TRBJ1-2 | TRBV20-1 | few | TGCAGTGCTAGCCTAGGAGGGTGGGACTATGGCTACACCTTC | CSASLGGWDYGYTF
- | TRBJ2-2 | TRBV5-1 | many | TGCGCCAGCAGCCGATCTTGGGGGGCTGACGGGGAGCTGTTTTTT | CASSRSWGADGELFF
TRBD2 | TRBJ2-1 | TRBV4-2 | few | TGTGCCAGCAGCCCTTATCTAGCGGGTTCAGACAATGAGCAGTTCTTC | CASSPYLAGSDNEQFF
- | TRBJ2-5 | TRBV7-9 | few | TGTGCCAGCAGCTTTCGCGAAGGGACAAGTGAGACCCAGTACTTC | CASSFREGTSETQYF
- | TRBJ1-6 | TRBV27 | few | TGTGCCAGCAACACGAGGGGTTCACCCCTCCACTTT | CASNTRGSPLHF
- | TRBJ1-5 | TRBV15 | - | TGTGCCACCAGCTCCCCGGTTGGGAATCAGCCCCAGCATTTT | CATSSPVGNQPQHF
- | TRBJ2-2 | TRBV7-3 | medium-sized | TGTGCCAGCAGCTTAAGGGGGGGCTCGAACACCGGGGAGCTGTTTTTT | CASSLRGGSNTGELFF
- | TRBJ2-2 | TRBV7-9 | - | TGTGCCAGCAGGCCGTCGGGCGGGGAGCTGTTTTTT | CASRPSGGELFF
- | TRBJ2-3 | TRBV20-1 | - | TGCAGTGCTAGAGAGATAAGGGCACTCCCAAGCACAGATACGCAGTATTTT | CSAREIRALPSTDTQYF
- | TRBJ1-1 | TRBV29-1 | - | TGCAGCGTGATGGGACAAATGAACACTGAAGCTTTCTTT | CSVMGQMNTEAFF
- | TRBJ2-1 | TRBV29-1 | few | TGCAGCGTTGGAATGGGGCCCTACAATGAGCAGTTCTTC | CSVGMGPYNEQFF
- | TRBJ1-2 | TRBV5-1 | - | TGCGCCAGCAGGATTCAATGGCAGGGAATCAACTATGGCTACACCTTC | CASRIQWQGINYGYTF
- | TRBJ2-3 | TRBV29-1 | - | TGCAGCGTTGCAGTCCGGGCCCCACATACGCAGTATTTT | CSVAVRAPHTQYF
TRBD1 | TRBJ2-1 | TRBV11-2 | - | TGTGCCAGCAGCTCCTCGACAGGGAAAAGGAATGAGCAGTTCTTC | CASSSSTGKRNEQFF